These 5 T cell receptor beta chains share one sample of origin, sequenced in a study of blood T cell repertoires in COVID-19. Sequenced by immunoSEQ multiplex PCR; TCRdb stores in-frame clones only, minus some. The sample holds about 74,000 clones; more than 70% are singletons and the top ten take approximately 3%. Sequenced sample: peripheral blood. The origin of the receptors is a man between 65 and 85 years old with active or convalescent COVID-19.

The rearrangement joins TRBV19 to TRBJ2-7; 8 bases fit TRBD1. The CDR3 has 11 residues. V gave up 9 bases and J gave up 6 bases; unmatched junction bases: 4. Germline-derived CDR1 and CDR2 are LNHDA and SQIVND (reference sequence). CDR3 bases: TGTGCCAGCAGGGGGCCAGGCGAGCAGTACTTC. It translates to CASRGPGEQYF.

V gene TRBV6-6 combines with J gene TRBJ1-2; TRBD1 is a possible D gene (5 bases). The V end lost 6 bases, the J end lost 4 bases, and 9 bases lay between the germline ends. The germline V gene has CDR1 MNHNY and CDR2 SVGAGI (reference sequence). The CDR3 has 12 amino acids. This chain's CDR3 is CASRNQGYGYTF. The CDR3 region has the DNA TGTGCCAGCAGAAATCAGGGCTATGGCTACACCTTC.

The V gene is TRBV5-8, the J gene TRBJ2-7, with 8 bases matching TRBD1. Germline CDR1 SGHTS, CDR2 YDEGEE. The CDR3 contains 18 residues. The V gene end was trimmed by 0 bases and the J gene end by 1 base; junction bases not matched to a gene: 12. The CDR3 sequence: CASSLGSVGTGASYEQYF. Here the CDR3 DNA reads TGTGCCAGCAGCTTGGGCTCTGTCGGGACAGGCGCTTCCTACGAGCAGTACTTC.

The chain uses TRBV5-6 and TRBJ1-2, with 8 bases lining up with TRBD1. The V and J ends lost 2 bases and 6 bases, in that order; junction bases with no gene match: 9. This CDR3 comprises 15 residues. Germline-derived CDR1 and CDR2 are SGHDT and YYEEEE. The CDR3 loop reads CASSFAGTGGHGYTF. The CDR3 region has the DNA TGTGCCAGCAGCTTTGCCGGGACAGGAGGGCATGGCTACACCTTC.

This chain connects TRBV19 to TRBJ1-1, with TRBD1 matching 8 bases. Per the germline V gene, CDR1 is LNHDA and CDR2 is SQIVND (reference sequence). This CDR3 region has 14 residues. V dropped 7 bases and J dropped 1; count of bases not matched to a gene: 5. CDR3 nucleotide sequence: TGTGCCAGTATTCCGGACAGGGAGAACACTGAAGCTTTCTTT. It specifies CASIPDRENTEAFF.